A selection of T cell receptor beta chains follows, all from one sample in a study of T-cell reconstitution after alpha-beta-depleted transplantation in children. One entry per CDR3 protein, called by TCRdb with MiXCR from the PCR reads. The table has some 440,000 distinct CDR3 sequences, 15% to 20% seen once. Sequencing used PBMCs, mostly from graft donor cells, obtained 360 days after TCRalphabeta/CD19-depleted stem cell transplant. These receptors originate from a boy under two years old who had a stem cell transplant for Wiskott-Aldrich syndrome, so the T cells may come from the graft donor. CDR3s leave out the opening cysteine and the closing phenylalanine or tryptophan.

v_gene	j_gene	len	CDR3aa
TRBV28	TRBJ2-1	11	ASSFSTGREQF
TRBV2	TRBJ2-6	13	ASHSTGSGANVLT
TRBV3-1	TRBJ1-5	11	ASSRELGQPQH
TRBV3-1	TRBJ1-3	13	ASSLLSGSGNTIY
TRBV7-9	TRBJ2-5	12	ASRPGYDQETQY
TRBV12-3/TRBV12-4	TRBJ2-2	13	ASSLAQGNTGELF
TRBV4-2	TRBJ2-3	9	ASSQGVTQY
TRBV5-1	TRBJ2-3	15	ASSLGGGLAGLDTQY
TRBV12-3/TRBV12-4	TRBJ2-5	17	AISLASLVTGERLETQY
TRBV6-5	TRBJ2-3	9	ASSWHATQY
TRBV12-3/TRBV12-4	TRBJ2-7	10	ASSPRSYEQY
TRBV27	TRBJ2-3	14	ASSPSPGTRTDTQY
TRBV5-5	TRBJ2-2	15	ASSLASTGRVPGELF
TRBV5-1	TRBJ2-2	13	ASSPDRGAAGELF
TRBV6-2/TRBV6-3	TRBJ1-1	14	ASSSYPGTGGTEAF
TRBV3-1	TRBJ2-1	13	ASSYFPPGLDFQF
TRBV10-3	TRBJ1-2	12	AISRDRVLYGYT
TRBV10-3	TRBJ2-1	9	AISENDEQF
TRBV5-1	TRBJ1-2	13	ASSLAGDRSYGYT
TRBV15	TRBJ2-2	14	ATSKETGGLVGELF
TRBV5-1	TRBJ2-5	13	ASSFRGGVQETQY
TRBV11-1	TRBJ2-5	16	ASSRTSGRGRWEETQY
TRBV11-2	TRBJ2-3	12	ASSLQGAKDTQY
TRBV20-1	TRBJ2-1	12	SARAGASYNEQF
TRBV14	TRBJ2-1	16	ASSQAEPFPLSYNEQF
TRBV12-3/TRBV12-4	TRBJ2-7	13	ASSTGASGSDEQY
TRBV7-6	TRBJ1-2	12	ASSLGPGLDGYT
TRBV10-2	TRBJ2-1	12	ASRTGVTYNEQF
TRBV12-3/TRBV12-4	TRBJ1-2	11	ASSSGGRRGYT
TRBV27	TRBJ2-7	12	ASSFWGSSYEQY
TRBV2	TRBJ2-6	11	ASGAALANVLT
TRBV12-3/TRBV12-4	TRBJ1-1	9	ASSFNTEAF
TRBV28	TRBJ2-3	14	ASSPLAGVPTDTQY
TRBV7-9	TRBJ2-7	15	ASSLVLGGKRFYEQY
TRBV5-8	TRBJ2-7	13	ASSFGLADTYEQY
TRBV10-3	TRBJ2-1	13	AISFSGGAYNEQF
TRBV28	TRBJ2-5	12	ASREGGWGETQY
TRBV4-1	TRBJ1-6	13	ASSQRGIYNSPLH
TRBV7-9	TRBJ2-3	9	ASSLSLVQY
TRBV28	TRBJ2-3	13	ASSPRYLGVDTQY
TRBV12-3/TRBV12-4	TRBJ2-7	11	ASSRTREYEQY
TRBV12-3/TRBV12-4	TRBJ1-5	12	ASSYGDRTQPQH
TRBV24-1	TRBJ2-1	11	ATSDFKNNEQF
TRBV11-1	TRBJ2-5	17	ASSLGLALSGAYGRTQY
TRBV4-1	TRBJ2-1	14	ASSQPPSGGKNEQF
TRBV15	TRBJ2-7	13	ATSIRTGGRAEQY
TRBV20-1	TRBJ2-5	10	SGWDLEETQY
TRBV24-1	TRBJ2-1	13	ATSPLAGEDNEQF
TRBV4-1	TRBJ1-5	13	ASSPRRGGNQPQH
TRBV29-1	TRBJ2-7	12	SVYLRAPGYEQY
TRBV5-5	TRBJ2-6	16	ASSLVAGAGSGANVLT
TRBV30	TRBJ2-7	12	AWSARDWNYEQY
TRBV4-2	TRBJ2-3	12	ASSHSSSTDTQY
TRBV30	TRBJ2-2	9	AWKMSGELF
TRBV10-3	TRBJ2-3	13	AIASLAGRTDTQY
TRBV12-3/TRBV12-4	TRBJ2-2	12	ASMASGSAGELF
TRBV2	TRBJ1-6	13	ASSEWDRIYSPLH